Listed below are T cell receptor beta chains from one sample, sequenced in a study of blood T cell repertoires in COVID-19. Sequencing was performed with immunoSEQ multiplex PCR; in TCRdb, only in-frame clones are kept and a portion is missing. The repertoire includes 300,000 to 400,000 clones, roughly 90% of them detected once, and more than 0.9% sits in the top ten. Sequencing was done on a sample of PBMCs or T cells enriched from blood (not recorded which). All receptors derive from a woman in her thirties with acute COVID-19. Both conserved end residues are part of each CDR3. Each record gives: J gene, D gene, clone size, V gene, CDR3 DNA, CDR3 protein. The D gene is left open where the match is weak. Where a row states a size, it is once, few, many or the class of an expanded clone; other rows omit it.

>TRBJ2-5|TRBD1|-|TRBV28
TGTGCCACCTCACAGGGGGCCGGGGAGACCCAGTACTTC
CATSQGAGETQYF
>TRBJ2-7|-|-|TRBV5-1
TGCGCCAGCAGCTTGGCCGGAGGTTCCTCCTACGAGCAGTACTTC
CASSLAGGSSYEQYF
>TRBJ1-2|-|once|TRBV5-5
TGTGCCAGCAGCTTAGGGGCTAACTATGGCTACACCTTC
CASSLGANYGYTF
>TRBJ2-7|TRBD1|-|TRBV9
TGTGCCAGCAGCGTAGGGGACGACAGGGGCTACGAGCAGTACTTC
CASSVGDDRGYEQYF
>TRBJ1-1|-|-|TRBV7-9
TGTGCCAGCAGCTCAACAACGAACACTGAAGCTTTCTTT
CASSSTTNTEAFF
>TRBJ2-3|-|-|TRBV21-1
TGTGCCAGCAGCAAAGCGGATGCGGCTAGCGGGGACCCTAGCACAGATACGCAGTATTTT
CASSKADAASGDPSTDTQYF
>TRBJ1-5|-|-|TRBV2
TGTGCCAGCAGCCGCGGGACTGAAGGCAATCAGCCCCAGCATTTT
CASSRGTEGNQPQHF
>TRBJ1-4|-|once|TRBV5-1
TGCGCCAGCAGCTTGGTGACAGGTCGGGATGAAAAACTGTTTTTT
CASSLVTGRDEKLFF
>TRBJ2-7|TRBD1|-|TRBV3-1/TRBV3-2
TGTGCCAGCAGCCAGACGGACAGGCTTTCGGCCGAGCAGTACTTC
CASSQTDRLSAEQYF
>TRBJ1-2|-|few|TRBV12-5
TGTGCTAGTGGTTTGACGAGTAGTGGTGCCATAAACTATGGCTACACCTTC
CASGLTSSGAINYGYTF
>TRBJ2-7|-|-|TRBV3-1/TRBV3-2
TGTGCCAGCAGCCAAGATCTAGGTTCCCGCTCCTACGAGCAGTACTTC
CASSQDLGSRSYEQYF
>TRBJ1-6|-|once|TRBV10-3
TGTGCCACTCGGGGGGGCTCATATAATTCACCCCTCCACTTT
CATRGGSYNSPLHF
>TRBJ2-3|TRBD1|-|TRBV7-9
TGTGCCAGCAGCCCCCGGACAGGGAACACAGATACGCAGTATTTT
CASSPRTGNTDTQYF
>TRBJ2-7|-|-|TRBV28
TGTGCCAGAATGACAGGACCCCCCCGCGAGCAGTACTTC
CARMTGPPREQYF
>TRBJ1-4|-|-|TRBV24-1
TGTGCCACCAGTGACCCGACTTCAGCGGGGGAAAAACTGTTTTTT
CATSDPTSAGEKLFF
>TRBJ1-2|-|-|TRBV21-1
TGTGCCAGCAGCACCCCCCCGGGACAGGGGAATGGCTACACCTTC
CASSTPPGQGNGYTF
>TRBJ2-1|-|-|TRBV10-1
TGCGCCAGCAGTGGAATTCGACAGGTTTCCTACAATGAGCAGTTCTTC
CASSGIRQVSYNEQFF
>TRBJ2-1|TRBD1|-|TRBV7-3
TGTGCCAGCAGCCCCGGGACAGGGGTTTACAATGAGCAGTTCTTC
CASSPGTGVYNEQFF
>TRBJ1-2|TRBD1|-|TRBV2
TGTGCCAGCAGTGAATACTCTCCGACAGGGATGGATGGCTACACCTTC
CASSEYSPTGMDGYTF
>TRBJ2-1|TRBD1|-|TRBV27
TGTGCCAGCAGTTTATCAGACAGGGGGCTGAATGAGCAGTTCTTC
CASSLSDRGLNEQFF
>TRBJ2-5|-|-|TRBV11-1
TGTGCCAGCAGCGCATCGACAGTCCTCCGGGAGACCCAGTACTTC
CASSASTVLRETQYF
>TRBJ1-2|-|few|TRBV9
TGTGCCAGCAGCGTAGCGGCGGGTAACTATGGCTACACCTTC
CASSVAAGNYGYTF
>TRBJ1-1|TRBD1|-|TRBV6-2/TRBV6-3
TGTGCCAGCAGTTACAGGACAGGGGCAACTGAAGCTTTCTTT
CASSYRTGATEAFF
>TRBJ2-3|TRBD2|-|TRBV2
TGTGCCAGCAGTGGTCTAGCGGCCACAGATACGCAGTATTTT
CASSGLAATDTQYF
>TRBJ2-3|-|-|TRBV9
TGTGCCAGCAGCGTGGCAAGCACAGATACGCAGTATTTT
CASSVASTDTQYF
>TRBJ2-2|TRBD1|-|TRBV7-8
TGTGCCAGCAGCTTACCAGGACAGGGGGCCCCCGGGGAGCTGTTTTTT
CASSLPGQGAPGELFF
>TRBJ1-2|-|-|TRBV18
TGTGCCAGCTCGCCGAAGGAGAACTATGGCTACACCTTC
CASSPKENYGYTF
>TRBJ2-5|-|-|TRBV9
TGTGCCAGCAGCATCTCGGCGGGCAAACAAGAGACCCAGTACTTC
CASSISAGKQETQYF
>TRBJ1-4|-|-|TRBV5-1
TGCGCCAGCAGCCTGGGACATGCGGGGGAAAAACTGTTTTTT
CASSLGHAGEKLFF
>TRBJ2-3|TRBD2|-|TRBV27
TGTGCCAGCAGAAAACTCGGGACTAGCCGTAGCACAGATACGCAGTATTTT
CASRKLGTSRSTDTQYF
>TRBJ2-7|TRBD1|once|TRBV30
TGTGCCTGGAGTACAGGGGGAGGATCGGTATCCTACGAGCAGTACTTC
CAWSTGGGSVSYEQYF
>TRBJ1-2|TRBD1|once|TRBV3-1/TRBV3-2
TGTGCCAGCAGCCAACTGGGACAGCATAACTATGGCTACACCTTC
CASSQLGQHNYGYTF
>TRBJ2-7|TRBD1|-|TRBV19
TGTGCCAGTAGTACGGGGACAGGGGGCACCTACGAGCAGTACTTC
CASSTGTGGTYEQYF
>TRBJ2-1|-|-|TRBV7-2
TGTGCCAGCAGCTTATTTCCCGTAAACTCCTACAATGAGCAGTTCTTC
CASSLFPVNSYNEQFF
>TRBJ2-7|-|-|TRBV19
TGTGCCAGTAGGAAACTCGGGACTGAAGAGAGCTCCTACGAGCAGTACTTC
CASRKLGTEESSYEQYF
>TRBJ2-7|TRBD1|-|TRBV18
TGTGCCAGCTCACCGACGAGGACAGGGGACCACGAGCAGTACTTC
CASSPTRTGDHEQYF
>TRBJ1-5|-|-|TRBV27
TGTGCCAGCAGACGGACAGCTAATAGCAATCAGCCCCAGCATTTT
CASRRTANSNQPQHF
>TRBJ1-4|TRBD1|-|TRBV3-1/TRBV3-2
TGTGCCAGCAGCCAAGGTTCAGGGGGCAATGAAAAACTGTTTTTT
CASSQGSGGNEKLFF
>TRBJ2-7|-|once|TRBV5-1
TGCGCCAGCAGCTTTATGTCAGGTGGGGGGACCACCGGCGAGCAGTACTTC
CASSFMSGGGTTGEQYF
>TRBJ1-2|TRBD1|-|TRBV29-1
TGCAGCGTGGGGGACAGGGGGTCTGGCTACACCTTC
CSVGDRGSGYTF
>TRBJ2-1|-|-|TRBV12-5
TGTGCTAGTGGTTTGGTACAAGCGCAAAGCTCCTACAATGAGCAGTTCTTC
CASGLVQAQSSYNEQFF
>TRBJ1-2|TRBD1|once|TRBV7-2
TGTGCCAGCAGCTGGCCCGGACAGGGGGAGATAGGCTACACCTTC
CASSWPGQGEIGYTF
>TRBJ1-3|-|once|TRBV3-1/TRBV3-2
TGTGCCAGCAGCCTACAGGGTGGAAACACCATATATTTT
CASSLQGGNTIYF
>TRBJ1-3|-|-|TRBV20-1
TGCAGTGCCCAAGGGCAGGGAAGCATATATTTT
CSAQGQGSIYF
>TRBJ2-7|-|-|TRBV4-3
TGCGCCAGCAGCCTTTTAACGAGTTCCTACGAGCAGTACTTC
CASSLLTSSYEQYF
>TRBJ2-7|TRBD1|-|TRBV4-1
TGCGCCAGCAGCCAGATGGGACAGGGAGACTACGAGCAGTACTTC
CASSQMGQGDYEQYF
>TRBJ2-5|TRBD2|-|TRBV29-1
TGCAGCGTTGAGGGACGCCCGGGCGGGGGGGCAGAGACCCAGTACTTC
CSVEGRPGGGAETQYF
>TRBJ1-1|TRBD1|-|TRBV2
TGTGCCAGCACCCAGACAGGGGGGAACACTGAAGCTTTCTTT
CASTQTGGNTEAFF
>TRBJ1-1|TRBD1|-|TRBV7-3
TGTGCCAGCAGCAGGGGACAGGAGGGCACTGAAGCTTTCTTT
CASSRGQEGTEAFF
>TRBJ2-3|TRBD2|once|TRBV7-2
TGTGCCAGCAGCTCCCCCGGGGCTAGCGGGGGGGCCAAATTAGATACGCAGTATTTT
CASSSPGASGGAKLDTQYF
>TRBJ2-5|-|few|TRBV5-6
TGTGCCAGCAGCTTGCTACAGACCCAGTACTTC
CASSLLQTQYF
>TRBJ1-1|-|-|TRBV7-2
TGTGCCAGCAGCCGGCGGGTCAAGAACACTGAAGCTTTCTTT
CASSRRVKNTEAFF
>TRBJ1-1|-|-|TRBV30
TGTGCCTGGAGCTTCGGTAGCCCTGAAGCTTTCTTT
CAWSFGSPEAFF
>TRBJ2-1|-|-|TRBV7-2
TGTGCCAGCAGCCCACCAGTCAATGAGCAGTTCTTC
CASSPPVNEQFF
>TRBJ2-7|-|-|TRBV6-6
TGTGCCAGCAGTTTAAGACAGGCGACTTACGAGCAGTACTTC
CASSLRQATYEQYF
>TRBJ2-7|-|-|TRBV23-1
TGCGCCAGCAGTCAATCGGAACAGTCCTACGAGCAGTACTTC
CASSQSEQSYEQYF
>TRBJ1-1|-|once|TRBV18
TGTGCCAGCTCACTACAGGGTTCAGGAACTGAAGCTTTCTTT
CASSLQGSGTEAFF
>TRBJ2-1|-|few|TRBV12-5
TGTGCTAGTGGTCCCGTAGGGGGGGGCTACAATGAGCAGTTCTTC
CASGPVGGGYNEQFF
>TRBJ1-1|TRBD1|-|TRBV2
TGTGCCAGCAGCGGACAGGGCGTCGCTGAAGCTTTCTTT
CASSGQGVAEAFF